This T cell receptor beta chain was sequenced during a study of radiation and T cells in renal cell carcinoma. Time point of the sample: baseline pretreatment blood. Treatment defined: 15 Gy SBRT to primary tumor, nephrectomy 4 weeks later. There are a few counts of this clone. Sequencing was performed with immunoSEQ multiplex PCR; in TCRdb, only in-frame clones are kept and a portion is missing. The sample records about 150,000 clones, approximately 90% being singletons. In germline, CDR1 is SQVTM, CDR2 ANQGSEA. Trimming removed 6 bases from V and 0 bases from J, with 11 bases in between. The CDR3 extends over 13 amino acids.

This receptor was taken from a woman between 70 and 85 years old with renal cell carcinoma. Sequences were derived from blood, sampled from a patient whose treatment included radiotherapy and nephrectomy. The rearrangement links TRBV29-1 to TRBJ1-1, with a tentative D call TRBD1 (6 bases). CDR3 DNA sequence: TGCAGCGTAAACAGGGCGATGAACACTGAAGCTTTCTTT. Translated, it gives CSVNRAMNTEAFF.